A selection of T cell receptor beta chains follows, all from one sample in a study of CD8 T cells in ankylosing spondylitis. Each CDR3 protein gets one entry after TCRdb re-called the 5' RACE reads with MiXCR. This table has approximately 540,000 distinct CDR3 sequences, roughly 12% appearing once. The sequenced sample was blood, either unsorted or a sorted T cell fraction (not recorded which). The receptors were gathered from a male donor with ankylosing spondylitis. The CDR3 runs from the conserved cysteine through the conserved F or W. Fields, in order: D gene, J gene, V gene, clone size, CDR3 DNA, CDR3 protein. A D gene is named only where the DNA matches it firmly. A clone size is listed for some rows: how often the clone was seen (once, few, many), or a class if it is expanded.

d_call: NA; j_call: TRBJ2-7; v_call: TRBV11-2; clone_size: NA; cdr3_nt: TGTGCCAGCAGCCGGACGAGCACCTACGAGCAGTACTTC; cdr3_aa: CASSRTSTYEQYF
d_call: NA; j_call: TRBJ1-1; v_call: TRBV7-9; clone_size: few; cdr3_nt: TGTGCCAGCAGCCTAGGATCTCGTACTTTAGACACTGAAGCTTTCTTT; cdr3_aa: CASSLGSRTLDTEAFF
d_call: NA; j_call: TRBJ2-7; v_call: TRBV20-1; clone_size: few; cdr3_nt: TGCAGTGCTGCCCCAAGCGGCCCAACCTACGAGCAGTACTTC; cdr3_aa: CSAAPSGPTYEQYF
d_call: NA; j_call: TRBJ2-2; v_call: TRBV10-3; clone_size: few; cdr3_nt: TGTGCCATCACCCAGAACACCGGGGAGCTGTTTTTT; cdr3_aa: CAITQNTGELFF
d_call: NA; j_call: TRBJ2-2; v_call: TRBV7-2; clone_size: many; cdr3_nt: TGTGCCAGCAGCGTTAACAGCCGGGAGCTGTTTTTT; cdr3_aa: CASSVNSRELFF
d_call: NA; j_call: TRBJ2-1; v_call: TRBV11-2; clone_size: NA; cdr3_nt: TGTGCCAGCAGCCCCTTGGTCCCCTACAATGAGCAGTTCTTC; cdr3_aa: CASSPLVPYNEQFF
d_call: NA; j_call: TRBJ1-1; v_call: TRBV21-1; clone_size: NA; cdr3_nt: TGTGCCAGCAGCAAAGGGACAGGGGAACCTGAAGCTTTCTTT; cdr3_aa: CASSKGTGEPEAFF
d_call: NA; j_call: TRBJ2-1; v_call: TRBV6-2/TRBV6-3; clone_size: many; cdr3_nt: TGTGCCAGCAGTTACACGGTGGTTGAGCAGTTCTTC; cdr3_aa: CASSYTVVEQFF
d_call: NA; j_call: TRBJ2-2; v_call: TRBV9; clone_size: few; cdr3_nt: TGTGCCAGCAGCGTAAACAGGGTCCCGACCGGGGAGCTGTTTTTT; cdr3_aa: CASSVNRVPTGELFF
d_call: NA; j_call: TRBJ2-2; v_call: TRBV9; clone_size: few; cdr3_nt: TGTGCCAGCCGGTACGCGAACACCGGGGAGCTGTTTTTT; cdr3_aa: CASRYANTGELFF
d_call: TRBD2; j_call: TRBJ2-3; v_call: TRBV12-3/TRBV12-4; clone_size: NA; cdr3_nt: TGTGCCAGCAGTTCCCAACCGGGGCTACCGACTAGCGTGAGCACAGATACGCAGTATTTT; cdr3_aa: CASSSQPGLPTSVSTDTQYF
d_call: NA; j_call: TRBJ2-2; v_call: TRBV29-1; clone_size: NA; cdr3_nt: TGCAGCGCCCCAACAGGGACCGGGGAGCTGTTTTTT; cdr3_aa: CSAPTGTGELFF
d_call: NA; j_call: TRBJ2-1; v_call: TRBV7-9; clone_size: few; cdr3_nt: TGTGCCAGCAGCTGGGCGGGGCCCACCGGGACAAGCAATGAGCAGTTCTTC; cdr3_aa: CASSWAGPTGTSNEQFF
d_call: TRBD1; j_call: TRBJ2-3; v_call: TRBV4-2; clone_size: NA; cdr3_nt: TGTGCCAGCAGCCAAGATCGCACAGGGGGCGGCACAGATACGCAGTATTTT; cdr3_aa: CASSQDRTGGGTDTQYF
d_call: TRBD1; j_call: TRBJ2-1; v_call: TRBV2; clone_size: many; cdr3_nt: TGTGCCAGCTCCCCGGACAGGTACAATGAGCAGTTCTTC; cdr3_aa: CASSPDRYNEQFF
d_call: NA; j_call: TRBJ1-1; v_call: TRBV5-1; clone_size: few; cdr3_nt: TGCGCCAGCACCACGACAGCGCCCGGCGGTCCGAACACTGAAGCTTTCTTT; cdr3_aa: CASTTTAPGGPNTEAFF
d_call: NA; j_call: TRBJ1-5; v_call: TRBV20-1; clone_size: few; cdr3_nt: TGCAGTGCTCCCGACTGGGGGAGCAATCAGCCCCAGCATTTT; cdr3_aa: CSAPDWGSNQPQHF
d_call: NA; j_call: TRBJ2-4; v_call: TRBV7-8; clone_size: few; cdr3_nt: TGTGCCAGCAGCTTTCAGGGGACCAAAAACATTCAGTACTTC; cdr3_aa: CASSFQGTKNIQYF
d_call: NA; j_call: TRBJ1-5; v_call: TRBV28; clone_size: few; cdr3_nt: TGTGCCAGCAGTTTGGACAGAGGCTATCAGCCCCAGCATTTT; cdr3_aa: CASSLDRGYQPQHF
d_call: NA; j_call: TRBJ2-1; v_call: TRBV12-3/TRBV12-4; clone_size: NA; cdr3_nt: TGTGCCAGCAGTTTATCGCTTCGGTATCGGTTCTTC; cdr3_aa: CASSLSLRYRFF
d_call: TRBD2; j_call: TRBJ2-1; v_call: TRBV27; clone_size: many; cdr3_nt: TGTGCCAGCAGAACTAGCGGATCCTACAATGAGCAGTTCTTC; cdr3_aa: CASRTSGSYNEQFF
d_call: NA; j_call: TRBJ1-2; v_call: TRBV5-1; clone_size: few; cdr3_nt: TGCGCCAGCAGCTTGGGTCTGGAAAGGGTCGGCTATGGCTACACCTTC; cdr3_aa: CASSLGLERVGYGYTF
d_call: NA; j_call: TRBJ1-1; v_call: TRBV5-4; clone_size: few; cdr3_nt: TGTGCCAGCAGCTTGGATGGTGTGGGGGCGCGAGGCACTGAAGCTTTCTTT; cdr3_aa: CASSLDGVGARGTEAFF
d_call: TRBD1; j_call: TRBJ2-1; v_call: TRBV27; clone_size: many; cdr3_nt: TGTGCCAGCAGGCAGGGGGCCCCCCTCAATGAGCAGTTCTTC; cdr3_aa: CASRQGAPLNEQFF
d_call: NA; j_call: TRBJ2-1; v_call: TRBV24-1; clone_size: NA; cdr3_nt: TGTGCCACCAGTGATTTGTACGGAGGGCGTGAGCAGTTCTTC; cdr3_aa: CATSDLYGGREQFF
d_call: TRBD2; j_call: TRBJ2-1; v_call: TRBV20-1; clone_size: few; cdr3_nt: TGCAGTGCTCACCGAGCGGGGGTAAACTACAATGAGCAGTTCTTC; cdr3_aa: CSAHRAGVNYNEQFF
d_call: NA; j_call: TRBJ2-3; v_call: TRBV20-1; clone_size: few; cdr3_nt: TGCAGTGCGGTGCCCCTTGATACGCAGTATTTT; cdr3_aa: CSAVPLDTQYF
d_call: NA; j_call: TRBJ1-2; v_call: TRBV5-1; clone_size: many; cdr3_nt: TGCGCCAGCAGCTTGTTCAGGAGGAGTTTCGATGGCTACACCTTC; cdr3_aa: CASSLFRRSFDGYTF
d_call: TRBD2; j_call: TRBJ2-3; v_call: TRBV24-1; clone_size: NA; cdr3_nt: TGTGCCACCAGTGATCATAGCGGGAGGGGTCCAGATACGCAGTATTTT; cdr3_aa: CATSDHSGRGPDTQYF
d_call: TRBD1; j_call: TRBJ1-2; v_call: TRBV6-1; clone_size: NA; cdr3_nt: TGTGCCAGCACCCCCGGACAGGGATTTCTGCTTTATGGCTACACCTTC; cdr3_aa: CASTPGQGFLLYGYTF
d_call: TRBD2; j_call: TRBJ2-3; v_call: TRBV20-1; clone_size: NA; cdr3_nt: TGCAGTGCTCGGGACTATAGGATGACAGATACGCAGTATTTT; cdr3_aa: CSARDYRMTDTQYF
d_call: TRBD2; j_call: TRBJ2-3; v_call: TRBV11-2; clone_size: NA; cdr3_nt: TGTGCCAGCACCCCGTGGCGGACTAGCGCCACAGATACGCAGTATTTT; cdr3_aa: CASTPWRTSATDTQYF
d_call: NA; j_call: TRBJ1-1; v_call: TRBV27; clone_size: NA; cdr3_nt: TGTGCCAGCAGTTCGGGACGGCGGAACACTGAAGCTTTCTTT; cdr3_aa: CASSSGRRNTEAFF
d_call: TRBD2; j_call: TRBJ2-2; v_call: TRBV20-1; clone_size: NA; cdr3_nt: TGCAGTGCTAGCGATAGCGGGAGTTCTACCGGGGAGCTGTTTTTT; cdr3_aa: CSASDSGSSTGELFF
d_call: NA; j_call: TRBJ2-7; v_call: TRBV6-1; clone_size: many; cdr3_nt: TGTGCCAGCAGAGACAGGGAGGTCCCCTACGAGCAGTACTTC; cdr3_aa: CASRDREVPYEQYF
d_call: TRBD1; j_call: TRBJ1-3; v_call: TRBV12-3/TRBV12-4; clone_size: NA; cdr3_nt: TGTGCCAGCAGTTTAGTTACAGGGGCAGTTGGAAACACCATATATTTT; cdr3_aa: CASSLVTGAVGNTIYF
d_call: NA; j_call: TRBJ2-3; v_call: TRBV27; clone_size: few; cdr3_nt: TGTGCCAGCAGTCCCTACGCGGGATTCGGCACAGATACGCAGTATTTT; cdr3_aa: CASSPYAGFGTDTQYF
d_call: NA; j_call: TRBJ1-1; v_call: TRBV5-1; clone_size: NA; cdr3_nt: TGCGCCAGCAGCGTGAGTCGAACAGGCTGGGAAGAAGCTTTCTTT; cdr3_aa: CASSVSRTGWEEAFF
d_call: NA; j_call: TRBJ1-2; v_call: TRBV4-1; clone_size: many; cdr3_nt: TGCGCCAGCAGCCAAGATTTCGTTCAGGGTCGGGGCTACACCTTC; cdr3_aa: CASSQDFVQGRGYTF
d_call: NA; j_call: TRBJ2-7; v_call: TRBV20-1; clone_size: few; cdr3_nt: TGCAGTGCTAGAGGAGACCAGACCTACGAGCAGTACTTC; cdr3_aa: CSARGDQTYEQYF
d_call: NA; j_call: TRBJ1-1; v_call: TRBV12-3/TRBV12-4; clone_size: many; cdr3_nt: TGTGCCATCTATGGGAGGAACACTGAAGCTTTCTTT; cdr3_aa: CAIYGRNTEAFF
d_call: TRBD1; j_call: TRBJ2-4; v_call: TRBV6-1; clone_size: NA; cdr3_nt: TGTGCCAGCAGTGAATCCCGGGACAGAAAAAACATTCAGTACTTC; cdr3_aa: CASSESRDRKNIQYF
d_call: TRBD2; j_call: TRBJ2-5; v_call: TRBV11-2; clone_size: few; cdr3_nt: TGTGCCAGCAGCTTAACTAGCGGGAGGCAGACCCAGTACTTC; cdr3_aa: CASSLTSGRQTQYF